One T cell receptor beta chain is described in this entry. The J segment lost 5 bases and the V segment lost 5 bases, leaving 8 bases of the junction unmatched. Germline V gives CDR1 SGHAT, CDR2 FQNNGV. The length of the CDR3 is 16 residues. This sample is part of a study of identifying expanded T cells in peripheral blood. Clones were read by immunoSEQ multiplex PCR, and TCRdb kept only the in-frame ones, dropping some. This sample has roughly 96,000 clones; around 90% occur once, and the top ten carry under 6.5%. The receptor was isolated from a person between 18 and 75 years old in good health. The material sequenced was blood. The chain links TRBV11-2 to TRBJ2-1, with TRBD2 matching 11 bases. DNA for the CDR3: TGTGCCAGCAGCCGAAAGGGGACTAGCGGTCACAATGAGCAGTTCTTC. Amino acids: CASSRKGTSGHNEQFF.